The present T cell receptor (beta chain) was sequenced within a study of blood T cell repertoires in COVID-19. CDR3 length: 14 residues. Trimming stripped 3 bases from V and 1 base from J, with 10 bases between. The germline V gene has CDR1 SGHRS and CDR2 YFSETQ. Here immunoSEQ multiplex PCR was the method, and the copy in TCRdb shows in-frame clones only, minus some. Here the sample spans about 180,000 clones, 81% being singletons. This clone was detected once. The chain is built from TRBV5-1 and TRBJ1-1; D is perhaps TRBD1 (5 bases). The sequenced material came from peripheral blood. The TCR sequence derives from an elderly woman with COVID-19, enrolled during active disease. The CDR3 coding sequence is TGCGCCAGCAGCTGGGGCCTAACGAACACTGAAGCTTTCTTT. Protein: CASSWGLTNTEAFF. Full variable domain (rest looked up from reference TRBV5-1 and TRBJ1-1): KAGVTQTPRYLIKTRGQQVTLSCSPISGHRSVSWYQQTPGQGLQFLFEYFSETQRNKGNFPGRFSGRQFSNSRSEMNVSTLELGDSALYLCASSWGLTNTEAFFGQGTRLTVV.